This T cell receptor beta chain was sequenced in a study of molecular identifiers for immune sequencing clone quantification. Study-level findings and limits: Effector cells had over 99% of their molecules in clones above 20 RNA copies, while naive cells had under 1%.

Libraries used about 18,000 to 1,100,000 sorted naive CD8 T cells and 10%, 30% or 50% RNA input. A remark on this clonotype: Its antigen remains unidentified.

Library preparation followed earlier protocols using designated TCR primers. TCRdb reprocessed the PCR reads via MiXCR and lists one record per CDR3 protein. Among approximately 590,000 distinct CDR3 sequences, 25% were seen once, and the ten largest hold 0.78%. The CDR3 has 20 residues. V lost 5 bases to trimming and J lost 3 bases; unmatched junction nucleotides: 17. This sequence joins TRBV12-3 or TRBV12-4 and TRBJ2-3; TRBD2 aligns across 13 bases. The sequencing sample was made of naive CD8+ T cells from blood, with Jurkat cell RNA spiked in. Subset specified: FACS-sorted CD8+CD4-CCR7+CD45RA+ naive T cells. This receptor was taken from a human donor in good health. Some libraries in this study had Jurkat cell RNA spiked in. CDR3 sequence: CASSPTRLAGGPDPTDTQYF. CDR3 bases: TGTGCCAGCAGTCCCACCAGACTAGCGGGGGGTCCTGATCCAACAGATACGCAGTATTTT.